The clone carrying this T cell receptor beta chain was recorded many times. CDR3 length: 14 residues. V was pared by 1 base and J by 10 bases, with 12 bases between. Germline loops: CDR1 SGHDT, CDR2 YYEEEE. MiXCR, run by TCRdb on the RT-PCR reads, gives a single entry per CDR3 protein. The sample comprises almost 90,000 distinct CDR3 sequences, approximately 5% of which are singletons, and about 3% rests with the top ten. The data are from a study of patients and donors after allogeneic stem cell transplantation. The chain couples TRBV5-6 to TRBJ1-6, with D possibly matching TRBD1 (6 bases). Sequencing was carried out using blood, either unsorted or a sorted T cell fraction (not recorded which). The receptor was derived from a human donor who was either an allogeneic HSCT recipient or a stem cell or donor lymphocyte infusion donor (not recorded which). It is not recorded whose cells these are; they may come from a transplant donor. DNA for the CDR3: TGTGCCAGCAGCTTGCGACAGGAGCTGTCACCCCTCCACTTT. Its translation is CASSLRQELSPLHF. Combining the CDR3 with reference TRBV5-6 and TRBJ1-6 gives the whole variable domain DAGVTQSPTHLIKTRGQQVTLRCSPKSGHDTVSWYQQALGQGPQFIFQYYEEEERQRGNFPDRFSGHQFPNYSSELNVNALLLGDSALYLCASSLRQELSPLHFGNGTRLTVT.